This T cell receptor (beta chain) was recorded in a study of blood T cell repertoires in COVID-19. Background on the study: Acute and convalescent COVID-19 specimens originated in the United States, Italy and Spain.

Measured with immunoSEQ multiplex PCR; TCRdb has only the in-frame clones, and not every one. The sample carries approximately 230,000 clones, roughly 88% recorded once. Germline lookup yields CDR1 PRHDT and CDR2 FYEKMQ (reference sequence). After removal of 3 bases from V and 0 bases from J, the junction contained 2 bases not matched to a gene. There are 15 residues in the CDR3. Sequences were obtained from peripheral blood. The TCR comes from a man aged 25 to 40 who had recovered from COVID-19. V usage is TRBV13 and J usage is TRBJ2-1, with 7 nucleotides matching TRBD2. This chain's CDR3 is CASSFRDYSYNEQFF. In nucleotides, the CDR3 is TGTGCCAGCAGCTTCCGGGACTACTCCTACAATGAGCAGTTCTTC.